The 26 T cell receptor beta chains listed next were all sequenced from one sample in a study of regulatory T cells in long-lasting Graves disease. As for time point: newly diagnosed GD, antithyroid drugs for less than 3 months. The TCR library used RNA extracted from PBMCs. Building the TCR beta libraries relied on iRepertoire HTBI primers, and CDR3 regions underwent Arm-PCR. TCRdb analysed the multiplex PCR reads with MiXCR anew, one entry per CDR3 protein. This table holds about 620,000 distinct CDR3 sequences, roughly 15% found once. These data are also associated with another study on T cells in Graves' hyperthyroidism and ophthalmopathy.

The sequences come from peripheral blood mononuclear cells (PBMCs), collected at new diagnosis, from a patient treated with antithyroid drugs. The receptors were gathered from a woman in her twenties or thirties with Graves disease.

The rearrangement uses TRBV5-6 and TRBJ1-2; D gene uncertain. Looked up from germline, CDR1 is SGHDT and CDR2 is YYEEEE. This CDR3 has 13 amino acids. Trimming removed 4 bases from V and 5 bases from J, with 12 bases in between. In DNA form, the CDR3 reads TGTGCCAGCAGCCGAACAGTCACATATGGCTACACCTTC. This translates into CASSRTVTYGYTF.

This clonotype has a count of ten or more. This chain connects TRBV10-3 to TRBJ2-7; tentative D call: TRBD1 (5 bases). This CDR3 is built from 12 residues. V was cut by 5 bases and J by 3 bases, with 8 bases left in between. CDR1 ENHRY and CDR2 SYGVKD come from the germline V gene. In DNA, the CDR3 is TGTGCCATCAGTTCCGACAGCTACGAGCAGTACTTC. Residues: CAISSDSYEQYF.

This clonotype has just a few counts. The CDR3 bases are TGTGCCAGCAGCTTGACGACTTTAACGTGGACTGAAGCTTTCTTT. This translates into CASSLTTLTWTEAFF. The V call is TRBV5-5, the J call TRBJ1-1; D is ambiguous. The CDR3 loop spans 15 amino acids. CDR1 is SGHKS, CDR2 YYEKEE, per germline (reference sequence). The V end was cut by 1 base, the J end by 5 bases, with 15 bases between. The full variable domain, completed using reference TRBV5-5 and TRBJ1-1, is DAGVTQSPTHLIKTRGQQVTLRCSPISGHKSVSWYQQVLGQGPQFIFQYYEKEERGRGNFPDRFSARQFPNYSSELNVNALLLGDSALYLCASSLTTLTWTEAFFGQGTRLTVV.

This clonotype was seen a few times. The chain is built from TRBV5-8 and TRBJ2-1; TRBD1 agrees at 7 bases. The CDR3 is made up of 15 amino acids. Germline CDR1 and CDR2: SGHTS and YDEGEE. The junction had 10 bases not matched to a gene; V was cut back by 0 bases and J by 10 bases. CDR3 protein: CASSLVYRGLGEQFF. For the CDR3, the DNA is TGTGCCAGCAGCTTGGTGTACAGGGGTTTAGGCGAGCAGTTCTTC.

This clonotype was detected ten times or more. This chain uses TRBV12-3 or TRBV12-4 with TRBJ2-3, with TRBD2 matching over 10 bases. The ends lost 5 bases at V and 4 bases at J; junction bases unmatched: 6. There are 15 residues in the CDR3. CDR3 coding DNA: TGTGCCAGCAGTCCTAGCGGGAGTCGTCCAGATACGCAGTATTTT. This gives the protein CASSPSGSRPDTQYF.

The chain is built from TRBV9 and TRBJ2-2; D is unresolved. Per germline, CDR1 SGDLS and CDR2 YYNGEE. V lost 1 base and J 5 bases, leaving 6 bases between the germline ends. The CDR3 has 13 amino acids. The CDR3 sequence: CASSVRWTGELFF. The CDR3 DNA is TGTGCCAGCAGCGTAAGGTGGACCGGGGAGCTGTTTTTT.

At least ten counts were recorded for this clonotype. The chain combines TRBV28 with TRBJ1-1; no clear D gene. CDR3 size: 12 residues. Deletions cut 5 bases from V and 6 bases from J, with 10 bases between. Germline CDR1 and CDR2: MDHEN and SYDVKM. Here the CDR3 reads CASSPGLSEAFF. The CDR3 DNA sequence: TGTGCCAGCAGTCCTGGACTGTCTGAAGCTTTCTTT.

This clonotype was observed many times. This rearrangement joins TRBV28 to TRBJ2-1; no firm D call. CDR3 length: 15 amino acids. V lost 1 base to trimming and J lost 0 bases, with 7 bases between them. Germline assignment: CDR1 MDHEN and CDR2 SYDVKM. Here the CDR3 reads CASSLYLSSYNEQFF. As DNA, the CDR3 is TGTGCCAGCAGTTTATATCTGAGCTCCTACAATGAGCAGTTCTTC.

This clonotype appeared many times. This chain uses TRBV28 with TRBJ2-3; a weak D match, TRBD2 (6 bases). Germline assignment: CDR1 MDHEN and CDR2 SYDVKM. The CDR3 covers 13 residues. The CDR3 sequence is CRSGTGAPDTQYF. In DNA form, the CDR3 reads TGTCGCTCCGGGACTGGGGCCCCAGATACGCAGTATTTT.

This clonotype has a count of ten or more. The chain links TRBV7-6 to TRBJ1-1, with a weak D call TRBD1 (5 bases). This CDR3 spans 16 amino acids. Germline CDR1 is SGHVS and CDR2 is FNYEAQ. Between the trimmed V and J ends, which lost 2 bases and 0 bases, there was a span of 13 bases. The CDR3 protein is CASSLLGEGVNTEAFF. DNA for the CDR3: TGTGCCAGCAGCTTACTAGGGGAAGGGGTGAACACTGAAGCTTTCTTT.

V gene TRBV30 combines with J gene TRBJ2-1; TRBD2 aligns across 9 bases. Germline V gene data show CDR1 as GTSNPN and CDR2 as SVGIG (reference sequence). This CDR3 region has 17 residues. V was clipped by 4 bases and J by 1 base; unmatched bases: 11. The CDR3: CAWNYLGGRGSYNEQFF. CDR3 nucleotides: TGTGCCTGGAACTATTTGGGCGGGAGGGGGTCCTACAATGAGCAGTTCTTC.

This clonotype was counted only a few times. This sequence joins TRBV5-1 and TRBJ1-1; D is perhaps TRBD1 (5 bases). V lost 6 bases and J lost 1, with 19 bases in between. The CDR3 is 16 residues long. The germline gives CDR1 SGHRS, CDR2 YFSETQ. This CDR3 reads CASTDLYGGGNTEAFF. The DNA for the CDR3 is TGCGCCAGCACTGATCTTTACGGTGGGGGGAACACTGAAGCTTTCTTT.

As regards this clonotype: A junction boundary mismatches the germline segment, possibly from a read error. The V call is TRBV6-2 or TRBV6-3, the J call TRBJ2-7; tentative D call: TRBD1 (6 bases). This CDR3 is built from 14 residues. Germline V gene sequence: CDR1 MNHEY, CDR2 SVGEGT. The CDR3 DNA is TGCGCCAGCAGTGATTTCGGACAGCCCCACGAGCAGTACTTC. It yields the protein CASSDFGQPHEQYF.

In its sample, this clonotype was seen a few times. The CDR3 loop reads CAWSGLAGGIPHEQYF. The DNA for the CDR3 is TGTGCCTGGAGTGGGCTAGCGGGAGGGATTCCCCACGAGCAGTACTTC. This sequence joins TRBV30 and TRBJ2-7; TRBD2 matches 12 bases. CDR3 length equals 16 residues. After removal of 1 base from V and 5 bases from J, the junction contained 9 bases not matched to a gene. CDR1 and CDR2 (germline): GTSNPN, SVGIG (reference sequence).

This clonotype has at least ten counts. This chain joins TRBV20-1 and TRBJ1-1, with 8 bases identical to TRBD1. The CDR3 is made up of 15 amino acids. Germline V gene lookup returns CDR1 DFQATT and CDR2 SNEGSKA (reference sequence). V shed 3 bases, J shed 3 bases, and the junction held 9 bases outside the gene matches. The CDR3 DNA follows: TGCAGTGCTAGGGGCATGGACAGGGCGGACACTGAAGCTTTCTTT. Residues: CSARGMDRADTEAFF.

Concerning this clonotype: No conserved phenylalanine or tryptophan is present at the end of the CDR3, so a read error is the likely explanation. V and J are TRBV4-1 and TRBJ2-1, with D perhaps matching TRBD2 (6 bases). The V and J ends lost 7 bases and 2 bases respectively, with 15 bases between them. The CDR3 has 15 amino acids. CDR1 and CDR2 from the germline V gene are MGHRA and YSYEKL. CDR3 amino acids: CASKEGMAAYNEQFL. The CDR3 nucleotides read TGCGCCAGCAAGGAGGGTATGGCGGCCTACAATGAGCAGTTCCTC.

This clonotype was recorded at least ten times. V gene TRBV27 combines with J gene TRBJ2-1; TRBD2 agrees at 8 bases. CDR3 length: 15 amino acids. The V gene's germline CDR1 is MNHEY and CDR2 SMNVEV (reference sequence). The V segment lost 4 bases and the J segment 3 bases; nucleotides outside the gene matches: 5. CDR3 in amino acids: CASSWRREVYNEQFF. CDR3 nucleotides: TGTGCCAGCAGTTGGCGGCGGGAGGTCTACAATGAGCAGTTCTTC.

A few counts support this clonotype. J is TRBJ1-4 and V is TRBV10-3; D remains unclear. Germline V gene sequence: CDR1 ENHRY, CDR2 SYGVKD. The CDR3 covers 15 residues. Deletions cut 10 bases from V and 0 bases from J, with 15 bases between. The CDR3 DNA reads TGTGCCACCCGCATGCGCGAAGCAACTAATGAAAAACTGTTTTTT. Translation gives CATRMREATNEKLFF.

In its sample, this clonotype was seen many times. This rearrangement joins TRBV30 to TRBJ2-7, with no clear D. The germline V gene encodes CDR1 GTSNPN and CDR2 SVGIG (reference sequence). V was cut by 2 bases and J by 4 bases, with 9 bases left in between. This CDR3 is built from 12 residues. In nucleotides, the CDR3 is TGTGCCTGGAGTCCTCGACATTACGAGCAGTACTTC. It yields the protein CAWSPRHYEQYF.

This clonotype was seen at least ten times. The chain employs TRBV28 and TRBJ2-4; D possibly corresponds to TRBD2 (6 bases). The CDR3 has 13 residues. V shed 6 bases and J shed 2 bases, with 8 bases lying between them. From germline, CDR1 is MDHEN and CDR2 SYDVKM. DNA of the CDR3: TGTGCCAGCAGCGCGGGACCCAAAAACATTCAGTACTTC. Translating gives CASSAGPKNIQYF.

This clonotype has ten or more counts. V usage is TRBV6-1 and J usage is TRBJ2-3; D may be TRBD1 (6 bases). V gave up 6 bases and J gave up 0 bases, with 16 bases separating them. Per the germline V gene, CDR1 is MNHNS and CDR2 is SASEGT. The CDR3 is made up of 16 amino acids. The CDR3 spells CASRRTGTQSTDTQYF. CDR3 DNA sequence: TGTGCCAGCAGGCGCACCGGGACACAAAGCACAGATACGCAGTATTTT.

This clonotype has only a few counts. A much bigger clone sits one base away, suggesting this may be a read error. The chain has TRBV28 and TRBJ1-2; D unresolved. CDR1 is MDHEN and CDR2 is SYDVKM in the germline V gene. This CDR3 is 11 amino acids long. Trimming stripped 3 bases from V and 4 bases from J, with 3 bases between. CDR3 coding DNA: TGTGCCAGCAGTTTTGTCTATGGCTACACCTTC. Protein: CASSFVYGYTF.

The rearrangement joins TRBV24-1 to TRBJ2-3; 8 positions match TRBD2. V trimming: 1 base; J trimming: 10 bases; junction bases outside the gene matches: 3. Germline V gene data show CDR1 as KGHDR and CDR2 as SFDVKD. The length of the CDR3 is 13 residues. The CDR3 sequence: CATSDFGTRAQYF. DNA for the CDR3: TGTGCCACCAGTGATTTCGGGACTAGAGCGCAGTATTTT.

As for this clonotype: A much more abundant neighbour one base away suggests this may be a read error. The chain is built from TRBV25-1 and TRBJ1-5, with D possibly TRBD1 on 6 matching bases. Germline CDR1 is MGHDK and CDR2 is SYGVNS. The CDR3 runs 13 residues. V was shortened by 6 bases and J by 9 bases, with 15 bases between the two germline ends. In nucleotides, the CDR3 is TGTGCCAGCAGGGGGGGCAGGGAGGTGCCCCAGCATTTT. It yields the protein CASRGGREVPQHF.

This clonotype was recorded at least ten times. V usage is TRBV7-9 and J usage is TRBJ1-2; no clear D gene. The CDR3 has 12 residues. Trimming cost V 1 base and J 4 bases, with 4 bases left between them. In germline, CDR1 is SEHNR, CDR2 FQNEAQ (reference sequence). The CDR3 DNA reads TGTGCCAGCAGCTTAGAAGGCTATGGCTACACCTTC. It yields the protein CASSLEGYGYTF.

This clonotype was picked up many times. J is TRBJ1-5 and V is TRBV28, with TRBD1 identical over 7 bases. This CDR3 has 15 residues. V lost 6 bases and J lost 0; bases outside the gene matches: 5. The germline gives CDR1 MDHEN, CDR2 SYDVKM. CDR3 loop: CASSPDRVSNQPQHF. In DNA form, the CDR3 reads TGTGCCAGCAGCCCCGACAGGGTTAGCAATCAGCCCCAGCATTTT.